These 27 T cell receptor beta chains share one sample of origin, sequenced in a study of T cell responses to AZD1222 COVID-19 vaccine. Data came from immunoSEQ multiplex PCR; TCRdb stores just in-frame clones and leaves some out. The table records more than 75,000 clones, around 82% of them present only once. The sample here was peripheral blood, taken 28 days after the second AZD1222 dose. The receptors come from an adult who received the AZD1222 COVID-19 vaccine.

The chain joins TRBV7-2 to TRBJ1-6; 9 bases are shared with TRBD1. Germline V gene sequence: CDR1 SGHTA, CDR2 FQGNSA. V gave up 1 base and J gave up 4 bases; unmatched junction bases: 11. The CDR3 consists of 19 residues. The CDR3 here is CASSLDPGQGRPYNSPLHF. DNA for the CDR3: TGTGCCAGCAGCTTAGACCCGGGACAGGGAAGACCTTATAATTCACCCCTCCACTTT. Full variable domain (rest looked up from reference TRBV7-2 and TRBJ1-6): GAGVSQSPSNKVTEKGKDVELRCDPISGHTALYWYRQSLGQGLEFLIYFQGNSAPDKSGLPSDRFSAERTGGSVSTLTIQRTQQEDSAVYLCASSLDPGQGRPYNSPLHFGNGTRLTVT.

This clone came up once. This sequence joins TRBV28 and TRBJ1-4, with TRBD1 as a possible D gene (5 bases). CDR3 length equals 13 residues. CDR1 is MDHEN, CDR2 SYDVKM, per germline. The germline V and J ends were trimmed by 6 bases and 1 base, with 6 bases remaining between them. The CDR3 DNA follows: TGTGCCAGCAGGAGGGGAACTAATGAAAAACTGTTTTTT. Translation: CASRRGTNEKLFF.

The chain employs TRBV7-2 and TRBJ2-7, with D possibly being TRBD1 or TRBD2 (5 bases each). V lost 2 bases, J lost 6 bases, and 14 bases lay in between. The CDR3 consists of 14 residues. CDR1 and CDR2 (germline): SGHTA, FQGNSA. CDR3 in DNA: TGTGCCAGCAGCTTAATCTGGGGGTCCCCCGAGCAGTACTTC. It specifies CASSLIWGSPEQYF. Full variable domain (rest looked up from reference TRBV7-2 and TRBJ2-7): GAGVSQSPSNKVTEKGKDVELRCDPISGHTALYWYRQSLGQGLEFLIYFQGNSAPDKSGLPSDRFSAERTGGSVSTLTIQRTQQEDSAVYLCASSLIWGSPEQYFGPGTRLTVT.

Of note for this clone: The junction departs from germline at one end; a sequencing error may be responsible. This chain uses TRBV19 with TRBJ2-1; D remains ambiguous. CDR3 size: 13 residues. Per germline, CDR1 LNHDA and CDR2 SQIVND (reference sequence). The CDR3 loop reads CASSSGVYDEQFF. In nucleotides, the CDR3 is TGTGCCAGTAGCTCCGGAGTCTACGATGAGCAGTTCTTC.

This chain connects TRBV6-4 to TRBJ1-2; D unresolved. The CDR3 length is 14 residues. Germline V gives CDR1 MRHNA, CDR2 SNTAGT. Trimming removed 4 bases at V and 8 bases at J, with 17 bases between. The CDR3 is CASSVSTNSGGYTF. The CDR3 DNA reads TGTGCCAGCAGTGTTTCCACAAACTCGGGGGGCTACACCTTC.

The CDR3 sequence is CASTLGGGSSYEQYF. CDR3 DNA sequence: TGTGCCAGCACCTTAGGGGGGGGGTCGTCCTACGAGCAGTACTTC. The V call is TRBV28, the J call TRBJ2-7; D may be TRBD2 (7 bases). V lost 7 bases, J lost 1 base, and 17 bases lay in between. The CDR3 is 15 residues long. The germline gives CDR1 MDHEN, CDR2 SYDVKM.

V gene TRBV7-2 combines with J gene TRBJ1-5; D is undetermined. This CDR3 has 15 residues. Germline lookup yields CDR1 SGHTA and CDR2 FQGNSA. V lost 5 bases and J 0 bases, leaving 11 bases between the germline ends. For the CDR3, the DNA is TGTGCCAGCAGCCAAGGCCCGAATAGCAATCAGCCCCAGCATTTT. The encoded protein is CASSQGPNSNQPQHF.

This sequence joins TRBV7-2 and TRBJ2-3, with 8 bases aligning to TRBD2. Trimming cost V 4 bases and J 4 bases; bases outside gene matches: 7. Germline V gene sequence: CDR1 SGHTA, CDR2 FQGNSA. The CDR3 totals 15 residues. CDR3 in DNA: TGTGCCAGCAGCTATGGAGCGGGAGCAGCAGATACGCAGTATTTT. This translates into CASSYGAGAADTQYF.

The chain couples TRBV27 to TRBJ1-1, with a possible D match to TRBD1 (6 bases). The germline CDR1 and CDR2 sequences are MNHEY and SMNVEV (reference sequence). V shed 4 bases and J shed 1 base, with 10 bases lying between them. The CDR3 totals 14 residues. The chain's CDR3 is CASSYGQQNTEAFF. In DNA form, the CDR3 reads TGTGCCAGCAGTTATGGACAGCAGAACACTGAAGCTTTCTTT.

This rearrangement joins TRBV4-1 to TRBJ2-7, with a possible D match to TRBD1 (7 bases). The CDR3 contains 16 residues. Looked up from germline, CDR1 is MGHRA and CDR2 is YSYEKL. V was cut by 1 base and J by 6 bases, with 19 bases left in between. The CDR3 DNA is TGCGCCAGCAGCCAAGTGGAGGGACAGAGGATGCTCGAGCAGTACTTC. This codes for CASSQVEGQRMLEQYF.

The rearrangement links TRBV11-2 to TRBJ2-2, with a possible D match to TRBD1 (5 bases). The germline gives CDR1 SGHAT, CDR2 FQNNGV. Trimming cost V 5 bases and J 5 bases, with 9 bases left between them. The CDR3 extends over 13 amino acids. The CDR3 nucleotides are TGTGCCAGCAGCACTGACAGAACCGGGGAGCTGTTTTTT. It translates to CASSTDRTGELFF.

In DNA form, the CDR3 reads TGTGCCTCGGGGGACAGGCGGGGTGGCTACACCTTC. The encoded protein is CASGDRRGGYTF. The V and J genes are TRBV28 and TRBJ1-2, with 8 bases identical to TRBD1. The CDR3 covers 12 residues. V lost 11 bases and J lost 7; bases outside the gene matches: 9. Germline V CDR1 and CDR2: MDHEN, SYDVKM.

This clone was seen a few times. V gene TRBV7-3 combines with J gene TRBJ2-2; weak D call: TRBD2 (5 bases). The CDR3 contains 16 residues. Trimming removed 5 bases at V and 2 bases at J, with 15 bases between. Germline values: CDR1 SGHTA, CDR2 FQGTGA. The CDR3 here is CASSTPAGKNTGELFF. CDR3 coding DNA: TGTGCCAGCAGCACCCCCGCCGGGAAAAACACCGGGGAGCTGTTTTTT.

CDR3 protein: CASSLLSGTGGTDTQYF. The CDR3 nucleotides are TGTGCCAGCAGCTTACTTAGCGGGACGGGAGGCACAGATACGCAGTATTTT. This sequence joins TRBV7-2 and TRBJ2-3; 8 bases are a match to TRBD2. Germline values: CDR1 SGHTA, CDR2 FQGNSA. With V trimmed by 2 bases and J by 1 base, 8 bases remained unmatched. The CDR3 spans 17 residues.

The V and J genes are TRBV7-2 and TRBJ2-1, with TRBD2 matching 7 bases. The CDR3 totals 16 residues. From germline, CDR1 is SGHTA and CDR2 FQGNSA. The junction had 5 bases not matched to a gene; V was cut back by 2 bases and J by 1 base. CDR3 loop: CASSLSGKRSYNEQFF. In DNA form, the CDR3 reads TGTGCCAGCAGCTTAAGCGGGAAGAGGTCCTACAATGAGCAGTTCTTC.

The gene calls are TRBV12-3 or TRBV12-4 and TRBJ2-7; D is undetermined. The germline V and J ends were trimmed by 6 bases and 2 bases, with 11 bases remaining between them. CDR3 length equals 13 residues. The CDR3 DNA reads TGTGCCAGCAGCCACGATTGGGCCTACGAGCAGTACTTC. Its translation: CASSHDWAYEQYF.

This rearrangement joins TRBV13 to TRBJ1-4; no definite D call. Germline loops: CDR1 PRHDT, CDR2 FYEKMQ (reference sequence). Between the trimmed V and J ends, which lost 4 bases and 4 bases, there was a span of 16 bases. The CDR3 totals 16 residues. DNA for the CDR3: TGTGCCAGCAGCTCAGCGCGGACGGGAAATAATGAAAAACTGTTTTTT. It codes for CASSSARTGNNEKLFF.

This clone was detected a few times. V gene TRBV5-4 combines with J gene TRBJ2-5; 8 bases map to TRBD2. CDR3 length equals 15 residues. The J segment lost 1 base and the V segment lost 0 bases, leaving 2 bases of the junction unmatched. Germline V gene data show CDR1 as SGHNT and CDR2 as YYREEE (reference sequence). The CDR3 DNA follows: TGTGCCAGCAGCTTGGCGGGGGGGCTCCAAGAGACCCAGTACTTC. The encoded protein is CASSLAGGLQETQYF.

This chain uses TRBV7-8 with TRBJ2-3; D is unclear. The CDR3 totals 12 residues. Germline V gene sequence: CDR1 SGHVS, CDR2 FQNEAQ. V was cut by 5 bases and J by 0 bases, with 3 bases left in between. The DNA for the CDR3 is TGTGCCAGCAGCCAAAGCACAGATACGCAGTATTTT. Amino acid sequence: CASSQSTDTQYF.

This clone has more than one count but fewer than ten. The CDR3 sequence is CASSQELAGGIDTQYF. The CDR3 nucleotides read TGCGCCAGCAGCCAAGAGCTAGCGGGAGGGATAGATACGCAGTATTTT. The V and J genes are TRBV4-3 and TRBJ2-3; 12 bases map to TRBD2. Germline V gene data show CDR1 as LGHNA and CDR2 as YSLEER. The J segment lost 5 bases and the V segment lost 0 bases, leaving 3 bases of the junction unmatched. The CDR3 loop spans 16 amino acids.

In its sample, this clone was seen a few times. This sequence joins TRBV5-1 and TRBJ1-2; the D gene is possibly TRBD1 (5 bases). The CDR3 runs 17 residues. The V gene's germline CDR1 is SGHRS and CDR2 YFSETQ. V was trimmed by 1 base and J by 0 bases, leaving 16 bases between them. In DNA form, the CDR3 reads TGCGCCAGCAGCTTGAGGGACCAGAGTCAGTCTAACTATGGCTACACCTTC. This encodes CASSLRDQSQSNYGYTF.

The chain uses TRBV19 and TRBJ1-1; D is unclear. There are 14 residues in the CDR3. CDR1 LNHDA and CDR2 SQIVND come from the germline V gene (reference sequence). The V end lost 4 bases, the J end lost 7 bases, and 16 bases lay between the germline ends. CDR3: CASSTGRPQHEAFF. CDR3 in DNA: TGTGCCAGTAGTACGGGTCGACCACAGCATGAAGCTTTCTTT.

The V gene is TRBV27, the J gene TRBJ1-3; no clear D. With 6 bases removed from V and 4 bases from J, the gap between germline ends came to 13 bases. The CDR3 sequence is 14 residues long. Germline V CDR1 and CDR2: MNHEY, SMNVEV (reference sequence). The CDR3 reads CASRAGGIGNTIYF. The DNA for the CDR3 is TGTGCCAGCAGGGCAGGAGGAATAGGAAACACCATATATTTT.

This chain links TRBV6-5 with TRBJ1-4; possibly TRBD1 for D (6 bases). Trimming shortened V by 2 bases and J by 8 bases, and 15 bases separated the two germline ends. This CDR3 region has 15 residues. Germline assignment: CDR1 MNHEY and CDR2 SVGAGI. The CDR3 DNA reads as TGTGCCAGCAGTTACACCGGGACAAACGAGGAAAAACTGTTTTTT. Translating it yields CASSYTGTNEEKLFF.

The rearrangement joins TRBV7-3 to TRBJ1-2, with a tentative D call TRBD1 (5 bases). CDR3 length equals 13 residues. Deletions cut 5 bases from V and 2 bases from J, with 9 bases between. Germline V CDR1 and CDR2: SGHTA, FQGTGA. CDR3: CASSPGRNYGYTF. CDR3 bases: TGTGCCAGCAGCCCGGGACGGAACTATGGCTACACCTTC.

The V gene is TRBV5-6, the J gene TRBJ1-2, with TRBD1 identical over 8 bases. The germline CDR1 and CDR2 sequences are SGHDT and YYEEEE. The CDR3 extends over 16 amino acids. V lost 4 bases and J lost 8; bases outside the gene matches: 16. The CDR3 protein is CASSPGRDRGQRGYTF. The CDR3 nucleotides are TGTGCCAGCAGCCCCGGTCGCGACAGGGGACAGCGGGGCTACACCTTC.

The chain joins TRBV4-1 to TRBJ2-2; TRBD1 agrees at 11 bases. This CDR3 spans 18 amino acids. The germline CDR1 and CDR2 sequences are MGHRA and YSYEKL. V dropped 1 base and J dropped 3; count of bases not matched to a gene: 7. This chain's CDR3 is CASSQGWGQGVYTGELFF. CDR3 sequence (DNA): TGCGCCAGCAGCCAAGGATGGGGACAGGGGGTTTACACCGGGGAGCTGTTTTTT.